This T cell receptor beta chain is drawn from a study of OX40 agonist ivuxolimab in advanced cancers. Points from the study as a whole: Patients who responded partially at 0.1-3.0 mg/kg showed clonal expansion ranking among the lowest.

Concerning this clone: Its antigen is as yet unknown.

Some clones are missing from TCRdb's copy, which holds only in-frame ones; the method was immunoSEQ multiplex PCR. The sample contains around 60,000 clones, around nine tenths of which appear only once. The germline V gene has CDR1 LNHNV and CDR2 YYDKDF (reference sequence). The CDR3 loop spans 14 amino acids. The germline V and J ends were trimmed by 5 bases and 5 bases, with 16 bases remaining between them. The source is an adult with an advanced solid tumor such as melanoma, head and neck, liver or kidney cancer. The sequencing used CD4+ or CD8+ T cells sorted from blood, collected in a trial of the OX40 agonist ivuxolimab. The chain recombines TRBV15 with TRBJ2-7; a weak D match, TRBD2 (6 bases). As DNA, the CDR3 is TGTGCCACCAGCCGACTCACTAGGGAGGACGAGCAGTACTTC. It codes for CATSRLTREDEQYF.